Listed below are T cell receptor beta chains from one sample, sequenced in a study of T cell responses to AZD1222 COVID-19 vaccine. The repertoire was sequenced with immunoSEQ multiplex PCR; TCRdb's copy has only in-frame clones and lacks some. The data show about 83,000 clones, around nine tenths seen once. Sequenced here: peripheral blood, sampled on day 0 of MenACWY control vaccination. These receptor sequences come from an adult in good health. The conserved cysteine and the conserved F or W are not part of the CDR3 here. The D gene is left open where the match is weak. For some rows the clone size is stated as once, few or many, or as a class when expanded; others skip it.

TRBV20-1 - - SVFSGELF
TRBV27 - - ASSLWTSSYNEQF
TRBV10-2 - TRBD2 ASSGIAGVNTGELF
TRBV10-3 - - AISVRDAYGYT
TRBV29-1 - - SVRGGGRTGELF
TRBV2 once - ASGYEQY
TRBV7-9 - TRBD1 ASSFQGGPNEQY
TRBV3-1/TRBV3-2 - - ASSQDLVLDKQSSYNSPLH
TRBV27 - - ASSPRLTSETQY
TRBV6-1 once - ASSEARGEQF
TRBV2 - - ASNLGQEAF
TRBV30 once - AWSVSVTGYGYT
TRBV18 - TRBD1 ASSLRDRNLGGTEAF
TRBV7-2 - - ASSLDRGGITEAF
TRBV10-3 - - AISEGPQGYEQY
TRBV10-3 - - AISESTVNQPQH
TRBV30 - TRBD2 AWSGGGARYEQY
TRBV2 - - ATSGDLYGYT
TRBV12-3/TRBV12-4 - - ASTFGLARGYT
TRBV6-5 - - ASKKGGDGQPQH
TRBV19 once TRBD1 ASSAKGQVLPYEQY
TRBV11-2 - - ASSGDSSYTGELF
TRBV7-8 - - ASSPFLGNTEAF
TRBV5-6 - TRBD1 ASSDGTGPYGYT
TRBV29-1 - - SVEKGETQY
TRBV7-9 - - ASSLRIGTDTQY
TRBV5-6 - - ASSLWSGQGF
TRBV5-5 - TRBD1 ASSLTRQGAFSYEQY
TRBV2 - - ASSLQYNEQF
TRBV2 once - ASSEGGRGGETQY
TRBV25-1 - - ASSDRETGNTIY
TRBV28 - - ASSSRGETSTDTQY
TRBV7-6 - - ASSLDAESNYGYT
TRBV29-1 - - SVEVAGAEAF
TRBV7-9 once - ASSSGKGSSNQPQH
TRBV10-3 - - AISVTLDRNTIY
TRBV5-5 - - ASRDNTDTQY
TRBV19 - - ASRTARLSPLH
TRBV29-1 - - SVDSGNSNQPQH
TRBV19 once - ASSWGGQGRYQETQY
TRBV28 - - ASNPSRGSSGANVLT
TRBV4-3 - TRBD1 ASSPTSAGMGQGANQPQH
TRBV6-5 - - ATRDPGVKAF
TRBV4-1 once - ASSQAPASYPQY
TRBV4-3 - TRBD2 ASSHERTSGLYEQY
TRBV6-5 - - ASSYTWTAQETQY
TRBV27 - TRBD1 ASTMAGTGGLASYNEQF
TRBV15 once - ATSSTGAYNEQF
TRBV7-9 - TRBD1 ASSLRQGTYNEQF
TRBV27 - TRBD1 ASSSTTGGYSGYT